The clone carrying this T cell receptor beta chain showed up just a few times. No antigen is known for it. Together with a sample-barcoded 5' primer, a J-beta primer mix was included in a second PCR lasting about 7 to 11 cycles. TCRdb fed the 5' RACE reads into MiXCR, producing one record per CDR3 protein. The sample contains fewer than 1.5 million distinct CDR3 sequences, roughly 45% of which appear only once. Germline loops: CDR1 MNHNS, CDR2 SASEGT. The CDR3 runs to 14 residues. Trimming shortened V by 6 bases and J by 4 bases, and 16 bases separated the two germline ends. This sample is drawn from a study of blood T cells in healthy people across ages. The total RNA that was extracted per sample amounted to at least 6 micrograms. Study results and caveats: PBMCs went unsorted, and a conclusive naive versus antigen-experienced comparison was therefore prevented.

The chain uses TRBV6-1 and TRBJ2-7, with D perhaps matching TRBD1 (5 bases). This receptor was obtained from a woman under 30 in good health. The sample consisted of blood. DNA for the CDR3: TGTGCCAGCAGCCAGGTGGGGCAATTATACGAGCAGTACTTC. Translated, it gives CASSQVGQLYEQYF.